This T cell receptor (beta chain) is from a study of radiotherapy plus CTLA-4 blockade in lung cancer. Study outcomes and limitations: Expansion in blood of tumor-derived TCR clones was seen after radiotherapy plus ipilimumab.

The CDR3 contains 16 residues. Trimming removed 7 bases at V and 2 bases at J, with 17 bases between. Germline assignment: CDR1 PRHDT and CDR2 FYEKMQ (reference sequence). On this clone itself: Its antigen is not known.

Profiled with immunoSEQ multiplex PCR; TCRdb holds only in-frame clones, not every one. Of roughly 98,000 clones in the sample, 75% to 85% were seen once. This specimen was peripheral blood, taken from a patient treated with radiotherapy plus ipilimumab. The sequence was collected from a human donor with non-small cell lung cancer who had a partial response to radiotherapy plus ipilimumab. The chain has TRBV13 and TRBJ2-2; a weak D match, TRBD2 (5 bases). CDR3 amino acids: CASIKGRTPNTGELFF. The CDR3 DNA is TGTGCCAGCATCAAAGGTCGGACTCCTAACACCGGGGAGCTGTTTTTT.